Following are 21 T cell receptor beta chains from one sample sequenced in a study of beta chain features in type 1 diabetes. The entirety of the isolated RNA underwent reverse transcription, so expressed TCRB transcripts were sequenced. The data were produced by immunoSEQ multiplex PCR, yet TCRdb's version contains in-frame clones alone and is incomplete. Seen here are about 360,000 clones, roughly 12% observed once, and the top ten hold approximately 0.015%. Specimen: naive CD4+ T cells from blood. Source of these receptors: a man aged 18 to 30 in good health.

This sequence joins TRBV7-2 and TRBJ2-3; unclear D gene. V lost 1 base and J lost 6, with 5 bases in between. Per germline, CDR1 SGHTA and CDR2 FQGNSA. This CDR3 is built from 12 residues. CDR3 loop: CASSLGPDTQYF. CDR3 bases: TGTGCCAGCAGCTTAGGTCCGGATACGCAGTATTTT. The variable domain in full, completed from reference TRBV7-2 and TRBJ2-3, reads GAGVSQSPSNKVTEKGKDVELRCDPISGHTALYWYRQSLGQGLEFLIYFQGNSAPDKSGLPSDRFSAERTGGSVSTLTIQRTQQEDSAVYLCASSLGPDTQYFGPGTRLTVL.

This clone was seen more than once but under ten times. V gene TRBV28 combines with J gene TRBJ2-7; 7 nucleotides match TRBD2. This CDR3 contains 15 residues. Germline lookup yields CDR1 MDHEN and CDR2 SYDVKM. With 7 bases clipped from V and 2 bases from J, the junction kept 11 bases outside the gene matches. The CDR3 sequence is CASTLVSGPTYEQYF. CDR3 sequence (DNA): TGTGCCAGCACTTTGGTTAGCGGGCCGACCTACGAGCAGTACTTC.

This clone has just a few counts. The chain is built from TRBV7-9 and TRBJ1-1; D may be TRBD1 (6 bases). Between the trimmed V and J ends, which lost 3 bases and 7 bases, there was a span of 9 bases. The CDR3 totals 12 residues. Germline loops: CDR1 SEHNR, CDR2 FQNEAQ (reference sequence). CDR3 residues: CASSLRQDEAFF. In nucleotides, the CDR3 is TGTGCCAGCAGCTTGCGACAGGATGAAGCTTTCTTT.

The CDR3 protein is CASSQVGGFNEKLFF. The DNA of the CDR3 is TGCGCCAGCAGCCAAGTCGGAGGGTTTAATGAAAAACTGTTTTTT. The rearrangement uses TRBV4-3 and TRBJ1-4; D is uncertain. V shed 1 base and J shed 4 bases, with 10 bases lying between them. The CDR3 covers 15 residues. From germline, CDR1 is LGHNA and CDR2 YSLEER.

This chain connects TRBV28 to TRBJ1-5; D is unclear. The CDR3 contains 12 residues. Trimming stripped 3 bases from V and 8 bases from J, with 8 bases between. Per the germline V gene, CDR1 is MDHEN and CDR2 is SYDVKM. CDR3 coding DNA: TGTGCCAGCAGTTTTGGTCTAAAGCCCCAGCATTTT. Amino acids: CASSFGLKPQHF. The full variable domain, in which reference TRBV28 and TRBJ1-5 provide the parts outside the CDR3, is DVKVTQSSRYLVKRTGEKVFLECVQDMDHENMFWYRQDPGLGLRLIYFSYDVKMKEKGDIPEGYSVSREKKERFSLILESASTNQTSMYLCASSFGLKPQHFGDGTRLSIL.

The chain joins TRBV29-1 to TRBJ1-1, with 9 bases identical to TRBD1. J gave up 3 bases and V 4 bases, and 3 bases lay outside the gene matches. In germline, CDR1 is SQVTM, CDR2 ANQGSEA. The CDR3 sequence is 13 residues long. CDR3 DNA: TGCAGCGTTGGACAGGGGGGGCACACTGAAGCTTTCTTT. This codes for CSVGQGGHTEAFF.

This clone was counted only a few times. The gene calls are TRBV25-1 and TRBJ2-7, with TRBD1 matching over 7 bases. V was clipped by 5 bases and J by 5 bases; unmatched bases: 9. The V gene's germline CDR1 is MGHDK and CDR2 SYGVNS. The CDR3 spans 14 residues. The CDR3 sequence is CASSQPGGRHEQYF. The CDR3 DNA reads TGTGCCAGCAGTCAGCCAGGGGGTCGTCACGAGCAGTACTTC.

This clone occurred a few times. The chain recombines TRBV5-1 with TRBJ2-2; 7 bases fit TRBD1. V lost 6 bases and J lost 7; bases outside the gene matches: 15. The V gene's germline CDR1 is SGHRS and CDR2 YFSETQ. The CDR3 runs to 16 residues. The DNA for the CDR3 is TGCGCCAGCACCTCTGCGGGCGGACAGGTCGTCGGGGAGCTGTTTTTT. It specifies CASTSAGGQVVGELFF.

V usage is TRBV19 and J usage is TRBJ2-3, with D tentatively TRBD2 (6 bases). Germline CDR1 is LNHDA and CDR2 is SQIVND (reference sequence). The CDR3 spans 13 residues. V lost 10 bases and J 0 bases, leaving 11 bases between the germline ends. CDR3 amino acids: CATRGSSTDTQYF. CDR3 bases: TGTGCCACCCGGGGGTCTAGCACAGATACGCAGTATTTT.

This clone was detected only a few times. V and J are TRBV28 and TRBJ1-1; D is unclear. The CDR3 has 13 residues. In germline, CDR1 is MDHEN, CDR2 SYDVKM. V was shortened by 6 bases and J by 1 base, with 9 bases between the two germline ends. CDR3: CASRPVPNTEAFF. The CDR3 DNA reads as TGTGCCAGCAGGCCAGTCCCGAACACTGAAGCTTTCTTT.

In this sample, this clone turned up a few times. The CDR3 DNA sequence: TGTGCCAGCAGCCCCTCGAAGGTCGAGCGGGGGAATGAGCAGTTCTTC. Translation: CASSPSKVERGNEQFF. The chain has TRBV7-2 and TRBJ2-1; 8 bases line up with TRBD2. Germline lookup yields CDR1 SGHTA and CDR2 FQGNSA. Unmatched junction bases numbered 13, after V lost 5 bases and J lost 7 bases. This CDR3 region has 16 residues.

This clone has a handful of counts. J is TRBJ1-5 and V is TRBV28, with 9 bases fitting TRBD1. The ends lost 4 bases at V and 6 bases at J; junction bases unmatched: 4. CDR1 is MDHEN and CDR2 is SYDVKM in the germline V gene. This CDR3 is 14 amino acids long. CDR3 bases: TGTGCCAGCAGTTCCGGACAGGGGACTCAGCCCCAGCATTTT. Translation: CASSSGQGTQPQHF.

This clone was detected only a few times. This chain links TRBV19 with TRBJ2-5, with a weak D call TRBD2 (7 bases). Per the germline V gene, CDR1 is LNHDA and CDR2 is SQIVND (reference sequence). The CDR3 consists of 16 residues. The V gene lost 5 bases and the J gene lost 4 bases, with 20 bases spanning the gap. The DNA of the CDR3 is TGTGCCAGTAGTGGACTAGGCGGCAGGGGAGGAGAGACCCAGTACTTC. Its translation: CASSGLGGRGGETQYF. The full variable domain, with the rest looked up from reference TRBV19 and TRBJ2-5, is DGGITQSPKYLFRKEGQNVTLSCEQNLNHDAMYWYRQDPGQGLRLIYYSQIVNDFQKGDIAEGYSVSREKKESFPLTVTSAQKNPTAFYLCASSGLGGRGGETQYFGPGTRLLVL.

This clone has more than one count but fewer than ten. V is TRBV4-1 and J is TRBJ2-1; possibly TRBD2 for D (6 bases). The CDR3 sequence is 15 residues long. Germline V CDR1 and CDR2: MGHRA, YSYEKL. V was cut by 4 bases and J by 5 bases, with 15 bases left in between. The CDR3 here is CASSPEGRRHNEQFF. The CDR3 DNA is TGCGCCAGCAGCCCGGAGGGGAGACGCCACAATGAGCAGTTCTTC.

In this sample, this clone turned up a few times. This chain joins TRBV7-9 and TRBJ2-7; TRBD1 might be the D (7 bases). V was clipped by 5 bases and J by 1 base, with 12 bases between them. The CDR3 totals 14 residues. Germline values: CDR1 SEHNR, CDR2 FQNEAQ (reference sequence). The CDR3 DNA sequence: TGTGCCAGCAGCCCAGGGGGGCTTTCCTACGAGCAGTACTTC. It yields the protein CASSPGGLSYEQYF.

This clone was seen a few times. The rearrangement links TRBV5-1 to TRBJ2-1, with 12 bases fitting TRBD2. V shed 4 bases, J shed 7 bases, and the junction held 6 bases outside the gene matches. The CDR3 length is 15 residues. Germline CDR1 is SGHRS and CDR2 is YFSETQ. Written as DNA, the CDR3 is TGCGCCAGCAGCCTAGGACTAGCGGGACATAATGAGCAGTTCTTC. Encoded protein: CASSLGLAGHNEQFF.

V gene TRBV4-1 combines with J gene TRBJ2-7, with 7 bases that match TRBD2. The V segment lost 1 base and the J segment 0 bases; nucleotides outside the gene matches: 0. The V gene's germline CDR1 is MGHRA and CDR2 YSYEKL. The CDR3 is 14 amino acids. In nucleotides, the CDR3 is TGCGCCAGCAGCCAAGTAGCGGGCTCCTACGAGCAGTACTTC. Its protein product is CASSQVAGSYEQYF.

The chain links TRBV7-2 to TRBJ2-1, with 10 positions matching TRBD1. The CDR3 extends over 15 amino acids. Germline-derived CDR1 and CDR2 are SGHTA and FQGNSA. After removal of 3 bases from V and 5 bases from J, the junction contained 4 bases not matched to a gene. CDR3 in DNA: TGTGCCAGCAGCTTGATGGGACAGGGGAACAATGAGCAGTTCTTC. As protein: CASSLMGQGNNEQFF.

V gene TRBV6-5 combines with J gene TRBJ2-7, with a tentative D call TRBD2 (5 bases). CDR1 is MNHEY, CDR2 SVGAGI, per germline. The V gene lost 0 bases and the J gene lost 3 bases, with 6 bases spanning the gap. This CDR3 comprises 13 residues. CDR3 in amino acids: CASSYSGNYEQYF. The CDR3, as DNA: TGTGCCAGCAGTTACTCCGGGAACTACGAGCAGTACTTC.

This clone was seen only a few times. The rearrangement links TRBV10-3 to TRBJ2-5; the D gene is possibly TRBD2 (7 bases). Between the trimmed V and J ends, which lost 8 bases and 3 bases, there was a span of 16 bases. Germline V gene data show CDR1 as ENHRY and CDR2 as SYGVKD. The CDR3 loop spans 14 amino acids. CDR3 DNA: TGTGCCATCGGCTGGGGGGGGCGCGAAGAGACCCAGTACTTC. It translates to CAIGWGGREETQYF.

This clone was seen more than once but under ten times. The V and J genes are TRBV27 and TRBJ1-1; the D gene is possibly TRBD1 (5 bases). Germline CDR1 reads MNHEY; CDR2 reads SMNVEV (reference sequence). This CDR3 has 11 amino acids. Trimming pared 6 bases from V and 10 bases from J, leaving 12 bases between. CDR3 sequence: CASSLGHTAFF. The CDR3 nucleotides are TGTGCCAGCAGCCTCGGACATACAGCTTTCTTT.